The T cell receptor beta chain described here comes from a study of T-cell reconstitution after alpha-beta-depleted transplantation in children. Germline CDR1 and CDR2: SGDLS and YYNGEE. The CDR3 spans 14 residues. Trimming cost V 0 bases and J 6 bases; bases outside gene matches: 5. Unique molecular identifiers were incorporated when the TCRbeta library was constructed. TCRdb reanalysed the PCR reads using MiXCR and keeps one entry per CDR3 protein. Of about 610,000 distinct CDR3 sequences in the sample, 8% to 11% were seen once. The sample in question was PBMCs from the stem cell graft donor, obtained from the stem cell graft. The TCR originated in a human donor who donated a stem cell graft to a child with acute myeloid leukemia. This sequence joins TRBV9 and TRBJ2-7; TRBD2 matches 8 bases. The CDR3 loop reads CASSVGTSGIEQYF. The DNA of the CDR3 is TGTGCCAGCAGCGTAGGTACTAGCGGTATCGAGCAGTACTTC.